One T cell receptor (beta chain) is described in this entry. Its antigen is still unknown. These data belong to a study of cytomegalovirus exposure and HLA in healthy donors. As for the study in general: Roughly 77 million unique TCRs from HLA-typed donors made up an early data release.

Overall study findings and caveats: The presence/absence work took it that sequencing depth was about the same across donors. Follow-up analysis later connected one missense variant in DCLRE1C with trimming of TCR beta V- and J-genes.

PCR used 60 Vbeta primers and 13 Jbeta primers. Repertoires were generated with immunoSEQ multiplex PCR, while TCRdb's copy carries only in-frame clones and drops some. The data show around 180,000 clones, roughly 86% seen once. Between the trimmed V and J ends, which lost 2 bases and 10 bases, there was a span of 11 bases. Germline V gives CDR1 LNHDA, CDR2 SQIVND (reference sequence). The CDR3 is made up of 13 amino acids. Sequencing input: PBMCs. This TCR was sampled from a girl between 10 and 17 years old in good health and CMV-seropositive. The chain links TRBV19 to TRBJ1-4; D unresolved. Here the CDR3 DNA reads TGTGCCAGTAGTATAAAGGCCGGCGGAAAACTGTTTTTT. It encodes CASSIKAGGKLFF.